The 6 T cell receptor beta chains listed next were all sequenced from one sample in a study of T-cell reconstitution after alpha-beta-depleted transplantation in children. Unique molecular identifiers were used to barcode this TCRbeta library. TCRdb ran MiXCR on the PCR reads and lists one entry per CDR3 protein. The sample includes about a million distinct CDR3 sequences, about 30% of them seen just once. The sequencing here drew on PBMCs, mostly from graft donor cells, taken 360 days after TCRalphabeta/CD19-depleted stem cell transplant. These receptors all stem from a boy under two years old who had a stem cell transplant for SCID, so the T cells may come from the graft donor.

Only a few counts were recorded for this clonotype. The V and J genes are TRBV10-3 and TRBJ1-2, with D hard to call. Germline CDR1 reads ENHRY; CDR2 reads SYGVKD. V lost 2 bases and J lost 3, with 4 bases in between. The CDR3 runs to 12 residues. This CDR3 reads CAISETDYGYTF. DNA of the CDR3: TGTGCCATCAGTGAGACGGACTATGGCTACACCTTC.

This clonotype was recorded only once. CDR3 nucleotides: TGTGCCAGCAGCCAAGCGGGTAGGGTCACTGAAGCTTTCTTT. Its protein product is CASSQAGRVTEAFF. The chain carries TRBV14 and TRBJ1-1; D unresolved. Germline CDR1 and CDR2: SGHDN and FVKESK. The CDR3 runs 14 residues. V was cut by 1 base and J by 4 bases, with 10 bases left in between.

This clonotype was counted between two and nine times. The DNA of the CDR3 is TGTGCCAGCACAAGTACCAGGGGGCCCACCGGGGAGCTGTTTTTT. Translation: CASTSTRGPTGELFF. The rearrangement links TRBV2 to TRBJ2-2, with 8 bases that match TRBD1. Looked up from germline, CDR1 is SNHLY and CDR2 is FYNNEI. Germline trimming cut 7 bases from V and 4 bases from J; bases unmatched to any gene: 8. The CDR3 runs 15 residues.

The table lists this clonotype with a few counts. V gene TRBV5-1 combines with J gene TRBJ1-2; 10 positions match TRBD1. This CDR3 is built from 15 residues. The germline gives CDR1 SGHRS, CDR2 YFSETQ. After removal of 3 bases from V and 8 bases from J, the junction contained 10 bases not matched to a gene. CDR3 sequence: CASSSPGQGMRGYTF. The DNA of the CDR3 is TGCGCCAGCAGCTCCCCGGGACAGGGGATGAGGGGCTACACCTTC. The entire variable domain, with the rest obtained from reference TRBV5-1 and TRBJ1-2, is as follows: KAGVTQTPRYLIKTRGQQVTLSCSPISGHRSVSWYQQTPGQGLQFLFEYFSETQRNKGNFPGRFSGRQFSNSRSEMNVSTLELGDSALYLCASSSPGQGMRGYTFGSGTRLTVV.

This chain connects TRBV6-2 or TRBV6-3 to TRBJ1-1; the D gene is possibly TRBD1 (5 bases). The germline V and J ends were trimmed by 5 bases and 1 base, with 14 bases remaining between them. The CDR3 loop spans 15 amino acids. The germline V gene encodes CDR1 MNHEY and CDR2 SVGEGT. The CDR3 loop reads CASSRGRSTNTEAFF. The CDR3 DNA reads as TGTGCCAGCAGTAGGGGCCGCTCCACGAACACTGAAGCTTTCTTT.

This clonotype was seen more than once but under ten times. J is TRBJ2-1 and V is TRBV6-2 or TRBV6-3; D gene unclear. V lost 2 bases to trimming and J lost 0 bases, with 8 bases between them. Germline V CDR1 and CDR2: MNHEY, SVGEGT. The length of the CDR3 is 15 residues. In DNA form, the CDR3 reads TGTGCCAGCAGTTACGGTTTCAGCTCCTACAATGAGCAGTTCTTC. It translates to CASSYGFSSYNEQFF.